This T cell receptor beta chain stems from a study of T cell changes during pregnancy in multiple sclerosis. With 0 bases clipped from V and 1 base from J, the junction kept 12 bases outside the gene matches. The CDR3 is 18 residues long. Looked up from germline, CDR1 is SGHTS and CDR2 is YDEGEE. Clones were sequenced by immunoSEQ multiplex PCR, and TCRdb holds only the in-frame ones, with some missing. Among approximately 93,000 clones, approximately 90% were seen once, and the ten largest hold under 0.95%. This TCR derives from a female donor with multiple sclerosis, enrolled in a pregnancy study. The specimen comprised peripheral blood, sampled before pregnancy. V is TRBV5-8 and J is TRBJ2-7; TRBD2 aligns across 8 bases. Written as DNA, the CDR3 is TGTGCCAGCAGCTTGGGAGGTCGGGGGGGGCGCTTATCCTACGAGCAGTACTTC. As protein: CASSLGGRGGRLSYEQYF.